Sequencing of this TCR beta chain was carried out in a study of T cell responses to AZD1222 COVID-19 vaccine. TCRdb's table, derived via immunoSEQ multiplex PCR, lists solely in-frame clones and lacks some. The data hold around 100,000 clones, with 84% observed a single time. Study-wide findings and caveats: A reported finding is that nearly half of spike-specific TCRs target unmutated variant regions.

Points on this clone: Its specificity is unknown.

The length of the CDR3 is 15 residues. Germline CDR1 reads SGDLS; CDR2 reads YYNGEE. V gave up 1 base and J gave up 8 bases, with 16 bases separating them. This receptor was identified in an adult in good health. This chain uses TRBV9 with TRBJ2-1; tentatively, D is TRBD2 (6 bases). This specimen consisted of peripheral blood, obtained on day 0 of AZD1222 vaccination. CDR3 sequence: CASSVSTGAMDEQFF. The CDR3 nucleotides read TGTGCCAGCAGCGTATCGACGGGAGCTATGGATGAGCAGTTCTTC.